The T cell receptor beta chain under discussion was sequenced for a study of vaccination and CD4 T cells after COVID-19. Study in general: Post-COVID specimens were obtained a median about 100 days after diagnosis (range 35 to 161).

Notes on this clonotype: Its target is unknown.

At the Johns Hopkins FTIC core, DNA taken from cultured CD4+ T cells was sequenced by way of the Oncomine TCR Beta short-read assay. One entry per CDR3 protein results from TCRdb running MiXCR on the PCR reads. The sample lists several thousand distinct CDR3 sequences, about 73% occurring once. Treatment reported: roughly 11-day PBMC culture with coronavirus spike peptide pools or control peptides (ViraFEST assay). The CDR3 loop spans 13 amino acids. Between the trimmed V and J ends, which lost 2 bases and 2 bases, there was a span of 6 bases. Germline CDR1 and CDR2: MNHEY and SVGAGI. V is TRBV6-5 and J is TRBJ1-2; TRBD1 is a possible D gene (5 bases). The specimen sequenced was CD4+ T cells from blood, cultured in vitro. The TCR sequence derives from a human donor who had recovered from COVID-19. The CDR3 DNA reads TGTGCCAGCAGTTACAGGGACAACTATGGCTACACCTTC. Its protein is CASSYRDNYGYTF.